The rows below give T cell receptor beta chains drawn from one sample of a study of T cell responses to AZD1222 COVID-19 vaccine. The data were produced by immunoSEQ multiplex PCR, yet TCRdb's version contains in-frame clones alone and is incomplete. This sample has over 110,000 clones; roughly 90% occur once, and the top ten carry 1.5% to 2%. The sample was peripheral blood, taken 28 days after the second AZD1222 dose. The receptors originated from an adult who received the AZD1222 COVID-19 vaccine. Each CDR3 is given with its conserved first and last residue. The order of the fields is V gene, CDR3 length, D gene, J gene, clone size, CDR3 DNA, CDR3 protein. D genes are given only for firm matches. Expanded clones are given a class, and other clones once, few, many or no size at all.

V: TRBV6-5; length: 16; D: TRBD1; J: TRBJ1-2; size: -; DNA: TGTGCCAGCAGTTACTCCGCAGTACAGGGGATAGGTGGCTACACCTTC; CDR3: CASSYSAVQGIGGYTF
V: TRBV5-1; length: 13; D: -; J: TRBJ2-1; size: -; DNA: TGCGCCAGCAGCTTAACAGGCAACAATGAGCAGTTCTTC; CDR3: CASSLTGNNEQFF
V: TRBV29-1; length: 14; D: -; J: TRBJ1-1; size: -; DNA: TGCAGCGTTGGTGTCGGGGGTGATTATACTGAAGCTTTCTTT; CDR3: CSVGVGGDYTEAFF
V: TRBV6-5; length: 13; D: -; J: TRBJ1-1; size: -; DNA: TGTGCCAGCACCCCATTGGCGGGGACTGAAGCTTTCTTT; CDR3: CASTPLAGTEAFF
V: TRBV29-1; length: 12; D: -; J: TRBJ1-1; size: -; DNA: TGCAGCGACAAACAGGGAGGTACTGAAGCTTTCTTT; CDR3: CSDKQGGTEAFF
V: TRBV28; length: 12; D: -; J: TRBJ1-2; size: -; DNA: TGTGCCAGCAGTTTCTCAGGGTATGGCTACACCTTC; CDR3: CASSFSGYGYTF
V: TRBV5-1; length: 14; D: -; J: TRBJ2-5; size: -; DNA: TGCGCCAGCAGCTTGGTGGGGATGAGGGAGACCCAGTACTTC; CDR3: CASSLVGMRETQYF
V: TRBV9; length: 14; D: -; J: TRBJ1-1; size: -; DNA: TGTGCCAGCAGGAGTGGGGAGATGAACACTGAAGCTTTCTTT; CDR3: CASRSGEMNTEAFF
V: TRBV6-2/TRBV6-3; length: 13; D: -; J: TRBJ2-1; size: many; DNA: TGTGCCAGCAGCTCGGGACTTTACAATGAGCAGTTCTTC; CDR3: CASSSGLYNEQFF
V: TRBV2; length: 14; D: TRBD2; J: TRBJ2-3; size: -; DNA: TGTGCCAGCACCGGCGGGAGGGCCCCCGATACGCAGTATTTT; CDR3: CASTGGRAPDTQYF
V: TRBV14; length: 16; D: -; J: TRBJ2-3; size: -; DNA: TGTGCCAGCAGCCAAGGGCAGGGATGGCGCACAGATACGCAGTATTTT; CDR3: CASSQGQGWRTDTQYF
V: TRBV5-6; length: 13; D: -; J: TRBJ2-5; size: -; DNA: TGTGCCAGCAGCTTGGCCTCGGGGGAGACCCAGTACTTC; CDR3: CASSLASGETQYF
V: TRBV2; length: 18; D: TRBD1; J: TRBJ2-2; size: -; DNA: TGTGCCAGCACTCTCCCCCCCGGGACAGGGGTGAACACCGGGGAGCTGTTTTTT; CDR3: CASTLPPGTGVNTGELFF
V: TRBV5-5; length: 14; D: -; J: TRBJ1-1; size: once; DNA: TGTGCCAGCAGCTTCCAGGGGCTAGGCACTGAAGCTTTCTTT; CDR3: CASSFQGLGTEAFF
V: TRBV6-2/TRBV6-3; length: 15; D: TRBD1; J: TRBJ1-2; size: -; DNA: TGTGCCAGCAGCTCCGACAGGGGGACTAGCTATGGCTACACCTTC; CDR3: CASSSDRGTSYGYTF
V: TRBV6-5; length: 14; D: TRBD2; J: TRBJ2-3; size: -; DNA: TGTGCCAGCAGGAGACTAGCTAGCACAGATACGCAGTATTTT; CDR3: CASRRLASTDTQYF
V: TRBV29-1; length: 12; D: -; J: TRBJ2-1; size: -; DNA: TGCGCTACGAAGTCCAGGTCGGTGGAGCAGTTCTTC; CDR3: CATKSRSVEQFF
V: TRBV7-2; length: 20; D: -; J: TRBJ1-6; size: -; DNA: TGTGCCAGCAGCTTAGCTCAGGGGCGCAGTGCCAGCTCCTATAATTCACCCCTCCACTTT; CDR3: CASSLAQGRSASSYNSPLHF
V: TRBV7-8; length: 13; D: -; J: TRBJ2-5; size: once; DNA: TGTGCCAGCACCCTAGGGAGACAAGAGACCCAGTACTTC; CDR3: CASTLGRQETQYF
V: TRBV10-3; length: 15; D: TRBD2; J: TRBJ2-3; size: -; DNA: TGTGCCATCAGCGCCCAGCGGGGGGGCACAGATACGCAGTATTTT; CDR3: CAISAQRGGTDTQYF
V: TRBV28; length: 15; D: -; J: TRBJ1-5; size: -; DNA: TGTGCCAGCATCCCGATGCGGTGGTCCAATCAGCCCCAGCATTTT; CDR3: CASIPMRWSNQPQHF
V: TRBV5-1; length: 14; D: -; J: TRBJ1-5; size: few; DNA: TGCGCCAGCAGCCCCACAGGGTATGATCAGCCCCAGCATTTT; CDR3: CASSPTGYDQPQHF
V: TRBV3-1/TRBV3-2; length: 14; D: -; J: TRBJ1-6; size: -; DNA: TGTGCCAGCACTCAGACAGGAGATAATTCACCCCTCCACTTT; CDR3: CASTQTGDNSPLHF
V: TRBV4-3; length: 16; D: -; J: TRBJ2-1; size: -; DNA: TGCGCCAGCAGCCAAGCCTACAGGAGCTCCTACAATGAGCAGTTCTTC; CDR3: CASSQAYRSSYNEQFF
V: TRBV20-1; length: 14; D: -; J: TRBJ1-2; size: -; DNA: TGCAGTGCTAGTGACCGACCCTCTAACTATGGCTACACCTTC; CDR3: CSASDRPSNYGYTF
V: TRBV10-1; length: 17; D: -; J: TRBJ2-5; size: -; DNA: TGCGCCAGCAGTGAGTCTACCGGGACGGATAGGCAAGAGACCCAGTACTTC; CDR3: CASSESTGTDRQETQYF
V: TRBV13; length: 13; D: -; J: TRBJ1-2; size: -; DNA: TGTGCCAGCAGCTTCAGGGAAGACTATGGCTACACCTTC; CDR3: CASSFREDYGYTF
V: TRBV5-6; length: 12; D: -; J: TRBJ2-5; size: -; DNA: TGTGCCAGCAGCTTCGGGGGAGAGACCCAGTACTTC; CDR3: CASSFGGETQYF
V: TRBV3-1/TRBV3-2; length: 14; D: TRBD2; J: TRBJ2-2; size: once; DNA: TGTGCCAGCAGCCTCCAACTAGCGACCGGGGAGCTGTTTTTT; CDR3: CASSLQLATGELFF
V: TRBV6-5; length: 12; D: -; J: TRBJ2-7; size: once; DNA: TGTGCCAGCAGACGCGACAGCTACGAGCAGTACTTC; CDR3: CASRRDSYEQYF
V: TRBV4-3; length: 14; D: -; J: TRBJ2-1; size: -; DNA: TGCGCCAGCAGCCAAGGGGCAGGGAGAGGTGAGCAGTTCTTC; CDR3: CASSQGAGRGEQFF
V: TRBV7-2; length: 14; D: -; J: TRBJ1-1; size: -; DNA: TGTGCCAGCAGACCTATCACAGGGAACACTGAAGCTTTCTTT; CDR3: CASRPITGNTEAFF
V: TRBV24-1; length: 16; D: TRBD1; J: TRBJ1-1; size: -; DNA: TGTGCCACCAGCCCGGGACAGGGGGCTCTGAACACTGAAGCTTTCTTT; CDR3: CATSPGQGALNTEAFF
V: TRBV5-1; length: 15; D: -; J: TRBJ2-7; size: -; DNA: TGCGCCAGCAGCTTGGAGCCAGGCCTGTCCTACGAGCAGTACTTC; CDR3: CASSLEPGLSYEQYF
V: TRBV28; length: 13; D: -; J: TRBJ1-2; size: -; DNA: TGTGCCAGCGAACAGGGAGGGAGTTTTGGCTACACCTTC; CDR3: CASEQGGSFGYTF
V: TRBV30; length: 15; D: -; J: TRBJ1-6; size: -; DNA: TGTGCCTGGAGCCCGGGGGGGACGGGAAATTCACCCCTCCACTTT; CDR3: CAWSPGGTGNSPLHF
V: TRBV11-2; length: 16; D: TRBD1; J: TRBJ1-3; size: -; DNA: TGTGCCAGCAGCTTAACTACAGGACAGGCTGGAAACACCATATATTTT; CDR3: CASSLTTGQAGNTIYF